The clone carrying this T cell receptor (beta chain) has more than one count but fewer than ten. Assay used: immunoSEQ multiplex PCR; TCRdb lists only in-frame clones, some missing. The sample contains approximately 220,000 clones, around four fifths of which appear only once. The sample is drawn from a study of blood T cell repertoires in COVID-19. About the research overall: COVID-19 samples collected from the United States, Italy and Spain covered acute and convalescent phases.

Germline V CDR1 and CDR2: SNHLY, FYNNEI. The CDR3 is 14 residues long. Trimming removed 3 bases at V and 4 bases at J, with 10 bases between. V gene TRBV2 combines with J gene TRBJ1-5, with D unclear. The specimen was peripheral blood. This TCR was sampled from a woman between 50 and 59 years old with acute or convalescent COVID-19. DNA of the CDR3: TGTGCCAGCAGTGAGTCCGGGAGAAATCAGCCCCAGCATTTT. It codes for CASSESGRNQPQHF.